Presented here are 32 T cell receptor beta chains from one specimen sequenced in a study of blood T cell repertoires in COVID-19. Assay used: immunoSEQ multiplex PCR; TCRdb lists only in-frame clones, some missing. This table holds around 250,000 clones, 89% found once. Sequenced sample: peripheral blood. The receptors shown here come from a woman aged 40 to 50 who had recovered from COVID-19.

The rearrangement links TRBV15 to TRBJ1-3, with 7 bases matching TRBD1. This CDR3 contains 16 residues. Trimming at V came to 3 bases and at J to 9 bases, leaving 14 bases not matched to a gene. Germline CDR1 and CDR2: LNHNV and YYDKDF (reference sequence). This CDR3 is CATSSRGKGAGTTIYF. In nucleotides, the CDR3 is TGTGCCACCAGCAGCCGGGGAAAGGGGGCGGGGACCACCATATATTTT.

This clone occurred once. The chain joins TRBV3-1 (or the pseudogene TRBV3-2) to TRBJ1-2; 9 bases are shared with TRBD1. The CDR3 extends over 15 amino acids. From germline, CDR1 is LGHDT and CDR2 YNNKEL (reference sequence). V gave up 3 bases and J gave up 6 bases; unmatched junction bases: 8. This CDR3 is CASSHLGQGPHGYTF. DNA of the CDR3: TGTGCCAGCAGCCACCTGGGACAGGGTCCCCATGGCTACACCTTC.

This clone has just a few counts. The chain carries TRBV9 and TRBJ2-2, with no clear D. The CDR3 spans 15 residues. Germline V gene data show CDR1 as SGDLS and CDR2 as YYNGEE. V was clipped by 4 bases and J by 4 bases, with 14 bases between them. CDR3 region: CASSPLTHPTGELFF. CDR3 in DNA: TGTGCCAGCAGCCCCCTCACACACCCCACCGGGGAGCTGTTTTTT. The full variable domain, completed using reference TRBV9 and TRBJ2-2, is DSGVTQTPKHLITATGQRVTLRCSPRSGDLSVYWYQQSLDQGLQFLIQYYNGEERAKGNILERFSAQQFPDLHSELNLSSLELGDSALYFCASSPLTHPTGELFFGEGSRLTVL.

The chain recombines TRBV25-1 with TRBJ2-7; TRBD1 might be the D (6 bases). Trimming took off 6 bases at V and 5 bases at J, with 8 bases between the two ends. The CDR3 has 11 residues. Germline assignment: CDR1 MGHDK and CDR2 SYGVNS. The CDR3 protein is CASRYRDEQYV. The CDR3 nucleotides are TGTGCCAGCAGGTACAGGGACGAGCAGTACGTC.

V and J are TRBV19 and TRBJ1-1; 11 bases are a match to TRBD1. Germline assignment: CDR1 LNHDA and CDR2 SQIVND (reference sequence). Germline trimming cut 9 bases from V and 11 bases from J; bases unmatched to any gene: 8. CDR3 length equals 12 residues. As DNA, the CDR3 is TGTGCCAGGGACAGGGGGCCTAGTGCTGCTTTCTTT. This gives the protein CARDRGPSAAFF.

This clone has just a few counts. CDR3 protein: CASSTGGRGYTF. Written as DNA, the CDR3 is TGTGCCAGTAGTACAGGGGGAAGAGGCTACACCTTC. The chain carries TRBV19 and TRBJ1-2, with 7 bases matching TRBD1. The V gene's germline CDR1 is LNHDA and CDR2 SQIVND (reference sequence). V was clipped by 4 bases and J by 8 bases; unmatched bases: 4. This CDR3 has 12 residues.

The rearrangement links TRBV3-1 (or the pseudogene TRBV3-2) to TRBJ2-7, with D uncertain. CDR3 size: 13 residues. CDR1 and CDR2 from the germline V gene are LGHDT and YNNKEL (reference sequence). Trimming shortened V by 1 base and J by 6 bases, and 10 bases separated the two germline ends. The CDR3: CASSQGRSAEQYV. The CDR3 nucleotides are TGTGCCAGCAGCCAAGGGCGCAGCGCCGAGCAGTACGTC.

The chain joins TRBV19 to TRBJ2-2, with 7 positions matching TRBD1. V shed 9 bases and J 4 bases; nucleotides not matched to a gene: 14. The CDR3 extends over 16 amino acids. The germline gives CDR1 LNHDA, CDR2 SQIVND (reference sequence). Here the CDR3 DNA reads TGTGCCAGCGCTACCTTACAGGGGTTGGGCACCGGGGAGCTGTTTTTT. It encodes CASATLQGLGTGELFF.

The chain links TRBV30 to TRBJ2-7, with TRBD1 as a possible D gene (5 bases). V gave up 2 bases and J gave up 1 base, with 15 bases separating them. The CDR3 extends over 15 amino acids. Germline values: CDR1 GTSNPN, CDR2 SVGIG (reference sequence). DNA of the CDR3: TGTGCCTGGAGTCGGTACGGACATGGGTCCTACGAGCAGTACGTC. The encoded protein is CAWSRYGHGSYEQYV.

V and J are TRBV18 and TRBJ2-1, with 9 bases identical to TRBD1. With V trimmed by 5 bases and J by 1 base, 6 bases remained unmatched. CDR3 length equals 16 residues. CDR1 and CDR2 (germline): KGHSH, LQKENI. For the CDR3, the DNA is TGTGCCAGCTCAGAGGGACAGGGAGGATCCTACAATGAGCAGTTCTTC. It is translated as CASSEGQGGSYNEQFF.

In this sample, this clone turned up once. The V call is TRBV3-1 (or the pseudogene TRBV3-2), the J call TRBJ1-5; possible D gene TRBD1, 6 bases. The CDR3 runs to 15 residues. The germline gives CDR1 LGHDT, CDR2 YNNKEL (reference sequence). Between the trimmed V and J ends, which lost 0 bases and 4 bases, there was a span of 10 bases. The DNA of the CDR3 is TGTGCCAGCAGCCAAGATAGCACAGGGAATCAGCCCCAGCATTTT. Translated: CASSQDSTGNQPQHF.

This clone showed up just once. The V call is TRBV11-2, the J call TRBJ1-5; D might be TRBD1 (6 bases). The germline V and J ends were trimmed by 5 bases and 5 bases, with 10 bases remaining between them. Germline V gene lookup returns CDR1 SGHAT and CDR2 FQNNGV. The CDR3 totals 13 residues. CDR3 sequence: CASSMRTDQPQHF. In DNA form, the CDR3 reads TGTGCCAGCAGCATGAGGACAGATCAGCCCCAGCATTTT.

The chain is built from TRBV3-1 (or the pseudogene TRBV3-2) and TRBJ1-5; 8 bases are a match to TRBD1. Germline values: CDR1 LGHDT, CDR2 YNNKEL (reference sequence). The CDR3 has 15 residues. After removal of 1 base from V and 3 bases from J, the junction contained 2 bases not matched to a gene. CDR3 sequence (DNA): TGTGCCAGCAGCCAAGGGACAGGGTACAATCAGCCCCAGCATTTT. Protein product: CASSQGTGYNQPQHF.

The chain recombines TRBV6-4 with TRBJ2-7; no clear D. Deletions cut 8 bases from V and 2 bases from J, with 7 bases between. CDR1 MRHNA and CDR2 SNTAGT come from the germline V gene. The CDR3 covers 11 residues. The CDR3 here is CASPRAYEQYF. In nucleotides, the CDR3 is TGTGCCAGCCCGCGTGCCTACGAGCAGTACTTC.

The genes are TRBV6-1 and TRBJ2-5, with 13 bases identical to TRBD2. The J segment lost 3 bases and the V segment lost 4 bases, leaving 8 bases of the junction unmatched. This CDR3 contains 17 residues. Germline CDR1 and CDR2: MNHNS and SASEGT. The CDR3 loop reads CASSARTSGRAEETQYF. The CDR3 nucleotides read TGTGCCAGCAGTGCAAGAACTAGCGGGAGGGCCGAAGAGACCCAGTACTTC.

Written as DNA, the CDR3 is TGTGCCAGCAGCTTCTCACAGGGTCGTGGCTACACCTTC. This sequence encodes CASSFSQGRGYTF. V gene TRBV11-3 combines with J gene TRBJ1-2; the D gene is possibly TRBD1 (6 bases). Germline V gene data show CDR1 as SGHNT and CDR2 as YENEEA. V lost 3 bases and J lost 7, with 12 bases in between. CDR3 size: 13 residues.

The gene calls are TRBV7-3 and TRBJ2-2; D possibly corresponds to TRBD1 (6 bases). CDR3 length: 12 residues. Germline-derived CDR1 and CDR2 are SGHTA and FQGTGA. V gave up 8 bases and J gave up 7 bases, with 11 bases separating them. The CDR3, as DNA: TGTGCCAGCGGGCAGGGGAACGGGGAGCTGTTTTTT. It encodes CASGQGNGELFF.

V usage is TRBV5-4 and J usage is TRBJ2-1; 8 bases agree with TRBD2. CDR3 size: 14 residues. CDR1 SGHNT and CDR2 YYREEE come from the germline V gene (reference sequence). The junction had 8 bases not matched to a gene; V was cut back by 1 base and J by 11 bases. DNA of the CDR3: TGTGCCAGCAGCTTGTCCCTAGCGGGCCAAAAGCAGTTCTTC. Translated, it gives CASSLSLAGQKQFF. The variable domain in full, with the rest retrieved from reference TRBV5-4 and TRBJ2-1, is ETGVTQSPTHLIKTRGQQVTLRCSSQSGHNTVSWYQQALGQGPQFIFQYYREEENGRGNFPPRFSGLQFPNYSSELNVNALELDDSALYLCASSLSLAGQKQFFGPGTRLTVL.

The chain is built from TRBV4-2 and TRBJ2-4, with 11 bases that match TRBD2. Looked up from germline, CDR1 is LGHNA and CDR2 is YNFKEQ. With V trimmed by 0 bases and J by 4 bases, 8 bases remained unmatched. The CDR3 runs to 18 residues. For the CDR3, the DNA is TGTGCCAGCAGCCAAGATTCGCGGCTAGCGGGGGGAAAAAACATTCAGTACTTC. Protein: CASSQDSRLAGGKNIQYF.

V usage is TRBV2 and J usage is TRBJ2-3; 7 bases fit TRBD1. V was pared by 4 bases and J by 4 bases, with 5 bases of the junction left unmatched. From germline, CDR1 is SNHLY and CDR2 FYNNEI. The CDR3 totals 14 residues. DNA of the CDR3: TGTGCCAGCAGTGGCTATCAGGGGGCAGATACGCAGTATTTT. Translating it yields CASSGYQGADTQYF.

The gene calls are TRBV27 and TRBJ1-2, with 7 nucleotides matching TRBD1. Losses at the gene ends were 5 bases for V and 4 bases for J; bases not matched to a gene: 4. The CDR3 length is 13 residues. Germline V gene lookup returns CDR1 MNHEY and CDR2 SMNVEV (reference sequence). Here the CDR3 DNA reads TGTGCCAGCAGTCCGGGACAGATCTATGGCTACACCTTC. Residues: CASSPGQIYGYTF.

This clone was observed once. The chain couples TRBV18 to TRBJ1-2; D remains ambiguous. The CDR3 contains 13 residues. Germline values: CDR1 KGHSH, CDR2 LQKENI. V lost 6 bases and J lost 0, with 8 bases in between. CDR3 amino acids: CASSPTPNYGYTF. The CDR3 DNA reads TGTGCCAGCTCGCCGACACCTAACTATGGCTACACCTTC. The complete variable domain, with remaining parts taken from reference TRBV18 and TRBJ1-2, reads NAGVMQNPRHLVRRRGQEARLRCSPMKGHSHVYWYRQLPEEGLKFMVYLQKENIIDESGMPKERFSAEFPKEGPSILRIQQVVRGDSAAYFCASSPTPNYGYTFGSGTRLTVV.

The CDR3, as DNA: TGTGCCAGCTCACCGTACGAGGGATACACTGAAGCTTTCTTT. It codes for CASSPYEGYTEAFF. This chain uses TRBV18 with TRBJ1-1; D is ambiguous. V was pared by 3 bases and J by 3 bases, with 11 bases between. Germline CDR1 reads KGHSH; CDR2 reads LQKENI. CDR3 size: 14 residues.

The chain recombines TRBV5-6 with TRBJ2-2; no definite D call. V was clipped by 0 bases and J by 7 bases, with 4 bases between them. The germline V gene encodes CDR1 SGHDT and CDR2 YYEEEE. The CDR3 covers 12 residues. DNA of the CDR3: TGTGCCAGCAGCTTGGGAGGCGGGGAGCTGTTTTTT. It encodes CASSLGGGELFF.

V is TRBV6-2 or TRBV6-3 and J is TRBJ1-1; 7 bases map to TRBD1. The V segment lost 5 bases and the J segment 7 bases; nucleotides outside the gene matches: 10. Germline CDR1 and CDR2: MNHEY and SVGEGT. CDR3 length equals 14 residues. The CDR3: CASSHRDSAIEAFF. The DNA of the CDR3 is TGTGCCAGCAGTCACCGGGACAGCGCAATTGAAGCTTTCTTT.

The chain's CDR3 is CASKAGNYGYTF. The CDR3 DNA is TGTGCCAGCAAGGCGGGAAACTATGGCTACACCTTC. The chain couples TRBV6-5 to TRBJ1-2; D is undetermined. This CDR3 has 12 residues. The ends were cut back, 7 bases at V and 2 bases at J, with 8 bases in the middle. Germline V gene lookup returns CDR1 MNHEY and CDR2 SVGAGI.

This chain links TRBV18 with TRBJ1-1, with TRBD1 as a possible D gene (5 bases). Trimming took off 2 bases at V and 1 base at J, with 11 bases between the two ends. Per germline, CDR1 KGHSH and CDR2 LQKENI. The CDR3 runs to 15 residues. DNA of the CDR3: TGTGCCAGCTCACCATCCAGGGAAGCGAACACTGAAGCTTTCTTT. The encoded protein is CASSPSREANTEAFF.

The CDR3 nucleotides are TGTGCCAGCACTATCCTTCCCCCCGGGGTTGGGACTGAAGCTTTCTTT. Its translation is CASTILPPGVGTEAFF. The V and J genes are TRBV2 and TRBJ1-1, with no clear D. The germline V and J ends were trimmed by 7 bases and 5 bases, with 23 bases remaining between them. Germline values: CDR1 SNHLY, CDR2 FYNNEI. The CDR3 has 16 amino acids.

This chain uses TRBV15 with TRBJ2-7, with 10 bases that match TRBD1. The CDR3 has 14 residues. The V gene's germline CDR1 is LNHNV and CDR2 YYDKDF (reference sequence). Germline trimming cut 4 bases from V and 5 bases from J; bases unmatched to any gene: 5. The CDR3 loop is CATSTGQGGNEQYF. The CDR3 DNA reads TGTGCCACCAGCACCGGACAGGGGGGGAACGAGCAGTACTTC.

The chain links TRBV2 to TRBJ1-4; 7 positions agree with TRBD1. This CDR3 comprises 16 residues. Germline V gene lookup returns CDR1 SNHLY and CDR2 FYNNEI. With V trimmed by 3 bases and J by 3 bases, 7 bases remained unmatched. CDR3 sequence reads: CASSEGNRGSNEKLFF. CDR3 DNA: TGTGCCAGCAGTGAGGGGAACAGGGGATCTAATGAAAAACTGTTTTTT. Together with reference TRBV2 and TRBJ1-4, the CDR3 gives the full variable domain: EPEVTQTPSHQVTQMGQEVILRCVPISNHLYFYWYRQILGQKVEFLVSFYNNEISEKSEIFDDQFSVERPDGSNFTLKIRSTKLEDSAMYFCASSEGNRGSNEKLFFGSGTQLSVL.

This chain uses TRBV2 with TRBJ2-7, with D hard to call. CDR1 is SNHLY and CDR2 is FYNNEI in the germline V gene. The V end was cut by 10 bases, the J end by 2 bases, with 15 bases between. This CDR3 spans 13 amino acids. CDR3 nucleotides: TGTGCCATTTTTGCGGAATCAACCTACGAGCAGTACTTC. Protein product: CAIFAESTYEQYF.

The gene calls are TRBV11-2 and TRBJ2-2; D is possibly TRBD2 (6 bases). The CDR3 runs 17 residues. The V gene's germline CDR1 is SGHAT and CDR2 FQNNGV. With 1 base removed from V and 3 bases from J, the gap between germline ends came to 15 bases. Here the CDR3 DNA reads TGTGCCAGCAGCTTAGTGTTCCAGCGGGTGGACACCGGGGAGCTGTTTTTT. This gives the protein CASSLVFQRVDTGELFF.